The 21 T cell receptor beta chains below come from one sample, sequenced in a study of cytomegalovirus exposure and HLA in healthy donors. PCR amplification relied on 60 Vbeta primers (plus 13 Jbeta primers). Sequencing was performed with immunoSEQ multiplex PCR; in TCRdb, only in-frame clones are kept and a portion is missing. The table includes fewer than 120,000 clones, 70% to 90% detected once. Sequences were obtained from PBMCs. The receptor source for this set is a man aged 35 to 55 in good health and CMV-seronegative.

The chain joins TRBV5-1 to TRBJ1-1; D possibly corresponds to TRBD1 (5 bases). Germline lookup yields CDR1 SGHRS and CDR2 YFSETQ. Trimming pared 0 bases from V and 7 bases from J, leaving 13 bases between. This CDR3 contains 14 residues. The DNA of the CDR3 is TGCGCCAGCAGCTTGGCCGGGGGTGGTAGTGAAGCTTTCTTT. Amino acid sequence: CASSLAGGGSEAFF.

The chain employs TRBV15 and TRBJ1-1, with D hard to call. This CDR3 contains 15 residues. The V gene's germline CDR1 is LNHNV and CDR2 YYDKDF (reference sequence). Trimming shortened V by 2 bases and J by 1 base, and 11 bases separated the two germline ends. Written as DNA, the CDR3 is TGTGCCACCAGCAGAAGACAACAGCAGAACACTGAAGCTTTCTTT. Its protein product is CATSRRQQQNTEAFF.

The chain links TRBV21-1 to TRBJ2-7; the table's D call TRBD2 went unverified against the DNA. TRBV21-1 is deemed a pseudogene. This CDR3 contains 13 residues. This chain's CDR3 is CASSIGTSHEQYF. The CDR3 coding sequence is TGTGCCAGCAGCATCGGGACTAGCCACGAGCAGTACTTC.

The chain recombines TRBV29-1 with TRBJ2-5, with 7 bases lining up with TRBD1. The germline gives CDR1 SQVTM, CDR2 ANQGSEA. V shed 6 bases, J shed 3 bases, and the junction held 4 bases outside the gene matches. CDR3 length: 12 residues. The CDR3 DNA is TGCAGCGTCTTCCAGGGGGAAGAGACCCAGTACTTC. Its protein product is CSVFQGEETQYF.

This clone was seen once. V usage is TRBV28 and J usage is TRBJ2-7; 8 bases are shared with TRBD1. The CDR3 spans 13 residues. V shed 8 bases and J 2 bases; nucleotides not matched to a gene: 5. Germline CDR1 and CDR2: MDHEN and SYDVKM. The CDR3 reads CASGPGGPYEQYF. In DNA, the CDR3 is TGTGCCAGCGGTCCAGGGGGCCCCTACGAGCAGTACTTC.

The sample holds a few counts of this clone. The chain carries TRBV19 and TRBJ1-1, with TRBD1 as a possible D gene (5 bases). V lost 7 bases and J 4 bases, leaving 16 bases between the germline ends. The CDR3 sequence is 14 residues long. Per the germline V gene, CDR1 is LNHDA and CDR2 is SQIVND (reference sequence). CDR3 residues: CASIPPGGSTEAFF. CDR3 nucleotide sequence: TGTGCCAGTATCCCCCCGGGGGGTAGCACTGAAGCTTTCTTT. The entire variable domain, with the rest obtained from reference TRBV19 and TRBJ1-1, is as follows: DGGITQSPKYLFRKEGQNVTLSCEQNLNHDAMYWYRQDPGQGLRLIYYSQIVNDFQKGDIAEGYSVSREKKESFPLTVTSAQKNPTAFYLCASIPPGGSTEAFFGQGTRLTVV.

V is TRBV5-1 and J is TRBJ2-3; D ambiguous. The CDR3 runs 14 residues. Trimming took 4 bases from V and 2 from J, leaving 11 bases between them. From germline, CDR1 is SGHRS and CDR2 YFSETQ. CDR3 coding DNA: TGCGCCAGCAGCCGACTGCAAAACACAGATACGCAGTATTTT. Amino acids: CASSRLQNTDTQYF.

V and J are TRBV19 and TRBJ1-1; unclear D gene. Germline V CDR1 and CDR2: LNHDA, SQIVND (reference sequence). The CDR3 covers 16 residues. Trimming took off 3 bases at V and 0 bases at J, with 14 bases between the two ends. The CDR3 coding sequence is TGTGCCAGTAGTATCATCGGTCTTCGAATGAACACTGAAGCTTTCTTT. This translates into CASSIIGLRMNTEAFF.

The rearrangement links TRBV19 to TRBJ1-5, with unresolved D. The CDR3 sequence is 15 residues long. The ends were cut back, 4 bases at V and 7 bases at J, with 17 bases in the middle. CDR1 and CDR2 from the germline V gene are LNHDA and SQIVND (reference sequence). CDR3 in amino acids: CASSTTSNSGQPQHF. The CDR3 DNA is TGTGCCAGTAGTACGACATCGAATAGCGGACAGCCCCAGCATTTT.

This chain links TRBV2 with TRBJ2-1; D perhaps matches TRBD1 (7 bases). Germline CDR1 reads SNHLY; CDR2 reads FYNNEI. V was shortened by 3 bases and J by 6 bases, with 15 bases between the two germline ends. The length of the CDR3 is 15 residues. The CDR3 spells CASSDAGTAFNEQFF. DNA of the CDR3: TGTGCCAGCAGTGACGCGGGGACAGCCTTCAATGAGCAGTTCTTC.

CDR3 sequence: CASSTNLQGKGEKLFF. CDR3 DNA sequence: TGTGCCAGTAGTACTAACCTACAGGGAAAGGGTGAAAAACTGTTTTTT. The chain recombines TRBV19 with TRBJ1-4, with D possibly being TRBD1 (6 bases). This CDR3 is built from 16 residues. The V end lost 4 bases, the J end lost 7 bases, and 19 bases lay between the germline ends. Germline CDR1 and CDR2: LNHDA and SQIVND (reference sequence).

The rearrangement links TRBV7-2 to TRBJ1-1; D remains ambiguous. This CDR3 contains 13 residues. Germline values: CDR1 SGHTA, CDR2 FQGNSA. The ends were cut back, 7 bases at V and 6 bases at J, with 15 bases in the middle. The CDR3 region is CASNMQEAAEAFF. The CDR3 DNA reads TGTGCCAGCAACATGCAGGAGGCGGCTGAAGCTTTCTTT.

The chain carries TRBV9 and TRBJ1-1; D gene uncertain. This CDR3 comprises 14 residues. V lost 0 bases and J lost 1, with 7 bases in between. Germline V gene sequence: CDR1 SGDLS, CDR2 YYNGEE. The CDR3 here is CASSVEYKNTEAFF. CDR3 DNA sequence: TGTGCCAGCAGCGTAGAGTACAAGAACACTGAAGCTTTCTTT.

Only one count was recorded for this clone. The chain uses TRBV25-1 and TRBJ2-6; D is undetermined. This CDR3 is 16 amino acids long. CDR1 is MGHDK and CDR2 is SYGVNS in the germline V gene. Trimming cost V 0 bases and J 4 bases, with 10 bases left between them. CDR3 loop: CASSEYSGRGANVLTF. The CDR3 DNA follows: TGTGCCAGCAGTGAATATTCGGGTCGGGGGGCCAACGTCCTGACTTTC.

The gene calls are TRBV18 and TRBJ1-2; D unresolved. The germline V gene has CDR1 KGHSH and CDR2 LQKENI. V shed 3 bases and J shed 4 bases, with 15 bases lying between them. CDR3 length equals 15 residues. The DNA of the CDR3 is TGTGCCAGCTCACCTGAGGACGGGAAGGGCTATGGCTACACCTTC. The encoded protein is CASSPEDGKGYGYTF.

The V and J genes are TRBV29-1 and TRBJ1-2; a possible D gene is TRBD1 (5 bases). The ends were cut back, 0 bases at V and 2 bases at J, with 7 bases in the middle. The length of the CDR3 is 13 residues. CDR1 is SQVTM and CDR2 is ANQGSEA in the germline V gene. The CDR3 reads CSVEDRVNYGYTF. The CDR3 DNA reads TGCAGCGTTGAAGACAGGGTGAACTATGGCTACACCTTC. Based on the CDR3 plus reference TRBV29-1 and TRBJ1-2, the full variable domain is SAVISQKPSRDICQRGTSLTIQCQVDSQVTMMFWYRQQPGQSLTLIATANQGSEATYESGFVIDKFPISRPNLTFSTLTVSNMSPEDSSIYLCSVEDRVNYGYTFGSGTRLTVV.

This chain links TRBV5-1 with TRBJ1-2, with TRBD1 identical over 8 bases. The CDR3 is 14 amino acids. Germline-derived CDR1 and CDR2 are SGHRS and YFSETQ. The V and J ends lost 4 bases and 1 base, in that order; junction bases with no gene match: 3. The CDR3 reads CASSRDRGNYGYTF. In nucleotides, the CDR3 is TGCGCCAGCAGCCGAGACAGGGGTAACTATGGCTACACCTTC.

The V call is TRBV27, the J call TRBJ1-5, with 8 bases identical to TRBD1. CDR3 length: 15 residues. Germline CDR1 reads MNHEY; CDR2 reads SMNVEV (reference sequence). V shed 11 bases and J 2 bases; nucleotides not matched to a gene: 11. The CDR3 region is CAVAAGGRGNQPQHF. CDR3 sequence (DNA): TGTGCCGTCGCCGCAGGGGGCAGGGGCAATCAGCCCCAGCATTTT.

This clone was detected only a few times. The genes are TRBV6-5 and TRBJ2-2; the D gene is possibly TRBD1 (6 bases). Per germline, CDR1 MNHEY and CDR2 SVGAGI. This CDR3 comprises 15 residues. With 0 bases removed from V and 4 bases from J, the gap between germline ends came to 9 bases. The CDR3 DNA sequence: TGTGCCAGCAGTTACTCGCCAGGGGCCACCGGGGAGCTGTTTTTT. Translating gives CASSYSPGATGELFF.

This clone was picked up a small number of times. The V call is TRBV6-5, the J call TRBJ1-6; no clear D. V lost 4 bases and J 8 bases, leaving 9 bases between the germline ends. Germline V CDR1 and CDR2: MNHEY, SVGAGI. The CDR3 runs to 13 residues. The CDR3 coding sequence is TGTGCCAGCAGTTCGGTTGGAGATTCACCCCTCCACTTT. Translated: CASSSVGDSPLHF.

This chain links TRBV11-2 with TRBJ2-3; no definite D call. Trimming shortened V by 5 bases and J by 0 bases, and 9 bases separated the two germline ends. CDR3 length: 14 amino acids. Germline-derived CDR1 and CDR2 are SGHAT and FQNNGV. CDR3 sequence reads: CASSLTMSTDTQYF. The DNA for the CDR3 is TGTGCCAGCAGCCTGACAATGAGCACAGATACGCAGTATTTT.